Given below is one TCR beta chain in context. The V segment lost 4 bases and the J segment 5 bases; nucleotides outside the gene matches: 7. This CDR3 has 16 amino acids. The data were taken from a study of patients and donors after allogeneic stem cell transplantation. One entry per CDR3 protein results from TCRdb running MiXCR on the RT-PCR reads. This table has about 200,000 distinct CDR3 sequences, roughly 40% appearing once. This chain links TRBV12-3 or TRBV12-4 with TRBJ2-5, with 13 bases aligning to TRBD2. This TCR came from a human donor who was either an allogeneic HSCT recipient or a stem cell or donor lymphocyte infusion donor (not recorded which). It is not recorded whose cells these are; they may come from a transplant donor. Sequenced material: blood, either unsorted or a sorted T cell fraction (not recorded which). Here the CDR3 reads CASSSGLAGRWETQYF. CDR3 nucleotide sequence: TGTGCCAGCAGTTCGGGACTAGCGGGAAGGTGGGAGACCCAGTACTTC.